The 18 T cell receptor beta chains below were found in one sample sequenced in a study of T cells after yellow fever vaccination. TCRdb independently ran MiXCR on the 5' RACE reads; one entry per CDR3 protein. This repertoire shows 250,000 to 300,000 distinct CDR3 sequences, roughly 5.6% found once; its top ten account for about 3.5%. Sample: CD4+ T cells sorted from PBMCs, taken on the day of the yellow fever booster vaccination. The receptor source for this set is a man aged 18 to 29 who received the YFV17D yellow fever vaccine.

This clonotype was counted a few times. J is TRBJ2-5 and V is TRBV5-1, with D perhaps TRBD1 (5 bases). Germline V gives CDR1 SGHRS, CDR2 YFSETQ. With 2 bases removed from V and 1 base from J, the gap between germline ends came to 6 bases. This CDR3 comprises 13 residues. The CDR3 DNA reads TGCGCCAGCAGCTTCGACAGCCAAGAGACCCAGTACTTC. Translation: CASSFDSQETQYF.

This clonotype occurred many times. This chain links TRBV5-1 with TRBJ2-1; possibly TRBD1 for D (7 bases). The CDR3 runs to 15 residues. The V end lost 2 bases, the J end lost 5 bases, and 14 bases lay between the germline ends. Germline values: CDR1 SGHRS, CDR2 YFSETQ. CDR3 DNA: TGCGCCAGCAGCTTTGGAGGGGGCCTTAACAATGAGCAGTTCTTC. Translated, it gives CASSFGGGLNNEQFF.

This clonotype was observed many times. The chain combines TRBV10-1 with TRBJ1-2, with a tentative D call TRBD1 (6 bases). Germline V gene lookup returns CDR1 WNHNN and CDR2 SYGVQD (reference sequence). The ends were cut back, 2 bases at V and 3 bases at J, with 7 bases in the middle. CDR3 length: 13 residues. The CDR3 DNA is TGCGCCAGCAGTGAGAGACAGGACTATGGCTACACCTTC. Its translation: CASSERQDYGYTF.

This clonotype was recorded many times. The chain is built from TRBV7-2 and TRBJ2-5; 7 bases agree with TRBD2. V shed 2 bases and J 5 bases; nucleotides not matched to a gene: 5. The CDR3 spans 14 residues. Germline CDR1 SGHTA, CDR2 FQGNSA. This CDR3 reads CASSLLGGFETQYF. CDR3 DNA sequence: TGTGCCAGCAGCTTACTGGGGGGGTTTGAGACCCAGTACTTC.

This clonotype was observed a few times. This chain joins TRBV2 and TRBJ2-3; 8 bases are shared with TRBD2. The J segment lost 2 bases and the V segment lost 7 bases, leaving 5 bases of the junction unmatched. This CDR3 comprises 14 residues. Germline V lookup: CDR1 SNHLY, CDR2 FYNNEI. CDR3 coding DNA: TGTGCCAGCAACCCGGGACTAGTCACAGATACGCAGTATTTT. It encodes CASNPGLVTDTQYF. The whole variable domain, filled in from reference TRBV2 and TRBJ2-3, reads EPEVTQTPSHQVTQMGQEVILRCVPISNHLYFYWYRQILGQKVEFLVSFYNNEISEKSEIFDDQFSVERPDGSNFTLKIRSTKLEDSAMYFCASNPGLVTDTQYFGPGTRLTVL.

This chain links TRBV12-3 or TRBV12-4 with TRBJ2-5, with TRBD1 matching 8 bases. This CDR3 has 14 amino acids. J gave up 7 bases and V 3 bases, and 7 bases lay outside the gene matches. CDR3 sequence: CASSFGQGIGTQYF. CDR3 bases: TGTGCCAGCAGTTTCGGACAGGGAATCGGGACCCAGTACTTC.

The chain's CDR3 is CASSSSHRFSSTDTQYF. The CDR3 DNA is TGTGCCAGCAGCTCATCACACAGGTTTTCTAGCACAGATACGCAGTATTTT. The gene calls are TRBV7-9 and TRBJ2-3; D perhaps matches TRBD1 (5 bases). V was shortened by 4 bases and J by 0 bases, with 17 bases between the two germline ends. Germline V gene lookup returns CDR1 SEHNR and CDR2 FQNEAQ (reference sequence). This CDR3 comprises 17 residues.

Ten or more counts support this clonotype. This sequence joins TRBV15 and TRBJ1-2, with TRBD1 as a possible D gene (6 bases). Germline CDR1 LNHNV, CDR2 YYDKDF (reference sequence). The V end lost 5 bases, the J end lost 5 bases, and 21 bases lay between the germline ends. CDR3 length: 16 residues. The CDR3 spells CATSGVLGGRPYGYTF. Here the CDR3 DNA reads TGTGCCACCAGCGGGGTGCTTGGGGGCAGACCGTATGGCTACACCTTC.

There are many counts of this clonotype. This chain links TRBV4-3 with TRBJ1-1, with 10 positions matching TRBD1. The CDR3 sequence is 14 residues long. V shed 1 base and J 10 bases; nucleotides not matched to a gene: 6. Germline V gene sequence: CDR1 LGHNA, CDR2 YSLEER. The CDR3, as DNA: TGCGCCAGCAGCCAAGGGAGGGGACAGGGGAGAGCTTTCTTT. Translating gives CASSQGRGQGRAFF.

This clonotype was found a few times. The rearrangement links TRBV5-4 to TRBJ1-6; tentatively, D is TRBD1 (5 bases). V lost 4 bases and J 7 bases, leaving 18 bases between the germline ends. This CDR3 has 16 residues. The germline CDR1 and CDR2 sequences are SGHNT and YYREEE (reference sequence). The CDR3 DNA sequence: TGTGCCAGCAGCGGAGGAGGCTGGGACGGGAATTCACCCCTCCACTTT. This gives the protein CASSGGGWDGNSPLHF.

This clonotype was detected many times. The chain has TRBV5-1 and TRBJ2-5, with D possibly being TRBD1 or TRBD2 (5 bases each). The CDR3 is 12 amino acids. Germline V lookup: CDR1 SGHRS, CDR2 YFSETQ. V was trimmed by 7 bases and J by 5 bases, leaving 12 bases between them. CDR3 nucleotide sequence: TGCGCCAGCCGACTTGAGGGGGAGACCCAGTACTTC. Translation: CASRLEGETQYF.

This chain joins TRBV24-1 and TRBJ2-5, with 8 bases fitting TRBD1. The CDR3 contains 18 residues. Germline lookup yields CDR1 KGHDR and CDR2 SFDVKD. V shed 5 bases, J shed 1 base, and the junction held 14 bases outside the gene matches. The CDR3 bases are TGTGCCACCAGTGTCTGGACAGGGTCGACGGGGAGCCAAGAGACCCAGTACTTC. Its protein is CATSVWTGSTGSQETQYF.

This clonotype was seen ten or more times. The DNA of the CDR3 is TGCGCCAGCAGCCAAGTCCAGGGAGCCAAAAACATTCAGTACTTC. Its protein is CASSQVQGAKNIQYF. This chain uses TRBV4-3 with TRBJ2-4; TRBD1 is a possible D gene (5 bases). Deletions cut 1 base from V and 0 bases from J, with 7 bases between. Germline values: CDR1 LGHNA, CDR2 YSLEER. The CDR3 is 15 amino acids.

This clonotype was counted many times. The J gene is TRBJ2-2, the V gene TRBV6-6; 7 bases align to TRBD1. This CDR3 is 15 amino acids long. Germline loops: CDR1 MNHNY, CDR2 SVGAGI (reference sequence). V gave up 3 bases and J gave up 1 base; unmatched junction bases: 2. Written as DNA, the CDR3 is TGTGCCAGCAGTTATTACAGGGGGAACACCGGGGAGCTGTTTTTT. Protein sequence: CASSYYRGNTGELFF.

This clonotype was seen a few times. This rearrangement joins TRBV6-1 to TRBJ1-2; D is uncertain. The CDR3 sequence is 14 residues long. The germline V gene has CDR1 MNHNS and CDR2 SASEGT. V was cut by 2 bases and J by 8 bases, with 15 bases left in between. The CDR3 nucleotides read TGTGCCAGCAGTGAAACCCGCCCGGTGTCCGGCTACACCTTC. This sequence encodes CASSETRPVSGYTF.

This clonotype turned up a few times. The chain combines TRBV20-1 with TRBJ2-1; possible D gene TRBD2, 5 bases. The V and J ends lost 6 bases and 5 bases respectively, with 17 bases between them. The CDR3 has 14 amino acids. CDR1 and CDR2 from the germline V gene are DFQATT and SNEGSKA (reference sequence). The CDR3 DNA reads as TGCAGTGCCCCAGATCGCAGCGGTAACAATGAGCAGTTCTTC. This gives the protein CSAPDRSGNNEQFF.

This clonotype was seen only a few times. This CDR3 is CAISEFLGGIQETQYF. DNA for the CDR3: TGTGCCATCAGTGAGTTTTTGGGGGGGATCCAAGAGACCCAGTACTTC. V usage is TRBV10-3 and J usage is TRBJ2-5; 7 positions match TRBD2. The CDR3 covers 16 residues. The germline gives CDR1 ENHRY, CDR2 SYGVKD. Trimming took 1 base from V and 1 from J; bases not matched to a gene: 6.

There are many counts of this clonotype. The J gene is TRBJ2-3, the V gene TRBV28; tentative D call: TRBD2 (5 bases). V lost 1 base and J lost 3, with 14 bases in between. The CDR3 length is 16 residues. The V gene's germline CDR1 is MDHEN and CDR2 SYDVKM. The CDR3 reads CASSLSGILATDTQYF. The CDR3 bases are TGTGCCAGCAGTTTATCGGGGATCTTGGCTACAGATACGCAGTATTTT.